What follows describes a single T cell receptor beta chain. In the authors' methods: Cell counts per sample came from amplifying reference gene primers. Repertoires were generated with immunoSEQ multiplex PCR, while TCRdb's copy carries only in-frame clones and drops some. D and trimming come from the DNA, and the V and J calls and clone size come from that table. Of fewer than 250,000 clones detected, under 90% appear once; the ten largest clones hold about a fifth. This sample was included in a study of blood T cell repertoires in COVID-19. Study-level background: Collection of acute and convalescent COVID-19 samples took place in the United States, Italy and Spain. Sources were T cells, B-cell-depleted T cells, or PBMCs; the material itself was cDNA or gDNA.

The V end lost 5 bases, the J end lost 0 bases, and 19 bases lay between the germline ends. This CDR3 is 17 amino acids long. Per the germline V gene, CDR1 is MGHDK and CDR2 is SYGVNS. The sample consisted of peripheral blood. The chain combines TRBV25-1 with TRBJ1-1, with a tentative D call TRBD1 (5 bases). This sequence was found in a human donor in a cohort sampled during active COVID-19. The CDR3 DNA reads TGTGCCAGCAGTAAAGGCGGCTTCGGACAAGTGAACACTGAAGCTTTCTTT. Protein: CASSKGGFGQVNTEAFF.